The rows below give T cell receptor beta chains drawn from one sample of a study of cytomegalovirus exposure and HLA in healthy donors. Repertoires were generated with immunoSEQ multiplex PCR, while TCRdb's copy carries only in-frame clones and drops some. The sample lists 120,000 or so clones; 80% were seen once. The material sequenced was PBMCs. The origin of the receptors is a male donor in good health and CMV-seronegative. Each CDR3 is given with its conserved first and last residue. D genes are given only for firm matches.

J gene,D gene,V gene,CDR3 length,CDR3 protein
TRBJ2-3,-,TRBV7-9,15,CASSTRGTRTDTQYF
TRBJ2-2,-,TRBV6-6,12,CASSYVTGELFF
TRBJ1-2,TRBD1,TRBV13,14,CASSAGQGARGYTF
TRBJ2-5,-,TRBV5-4,16,CASSLNPLGAEETQYF
TRBJ1-2,TRBD1,TRBV9,16,CASSVEDRGRNYGYTF
TRBJ1-5,-,TRBV28,16,CASSLSKGLWNQPQHF
TRBJ2-1,TRBD1,TRBV9,15,CASSVSGTGPELLFF
TRBJ2-5,-,TRBV7-7,11,CASGSPGAQYF
TRBJ1-1,-,TRBV5-1,15,CASSLVQGLNTEAFF
TRBJ1-1,TRBD1,TRBV6-1,13,CASSEDRVFEAFF
-,TRBD2,TRBV6-1,14,CASSEREPSYEQYF
TRBJ1-5,-,TRBV30,12,CAWGGTNQPQHF
TRBJ2-2,-,TRBV25-1,15,CASRPGSRGTGELFF
TRBJ2-7,TRBD2,TRBV7-3,15,CASSPGGAGHGEQYF
TRBJ2-7,-,TRBV5-1,14,CASSLSNGAYEQYF
TRBJ2-3,-,TRBV7-2,14,CASSLSGGTDTQYF
TRBJ1-1,TRBD1,TRBV30,14,CAWSRDRGRTEAFF
TRBJ2-5,TRBD2,TRBV5-6,14,CASSLAGGRETQYF
TRBJ2-6,-,TRBV7-2,17,CASSPHGGASGANVLTF
TRBJ2-7,TRBD1,TRBV5-6,18,CASSRTSGTGLTSYEQYF
TRBJ2-1,-,TRBV5-4,16,CASRDGTWSSYNEQFF
TRBJ2-2,TRBD2,TRBV5-4,17,CASRHWGLAENTGELFF
TRBJ1-2,TRBD1,TRBV6-5,15,CASSYTSSGGYGYTF
TRBJ1-1,-,TRBV5-1,14,CASSTFYGGTEAFF
TRBJ2-7,-,TRBV7-7,13,CASSLLATYEQYF
TRBJ2-7,TRBD1,TRBV27,16,CASSLVGTAGPYEQYF
TRBJ1-4,TRBD1,TRBV18,16,CASSPPSDRVSEKLFF
TRBJ1-5,-,TRBV18,15,CASSPYQQGLEPQHF
TRBJ1-1,-,TRBV4-2,14,CASSPHTGNTEAFF
TRBJ2-3,TRBD1,TRBV4-3,16,CASSHSDRAPGDTQYF
TRBJ2-7,-,TRBV4-1,12,CASSQGLYEQYF
TRBJ1-3,-,TRBV28,11,CASSSPTTIYF
TRBJ1-3,-,TRBV5-5,14,CASSLVSVGNTIYF
TRBJ2-2,-,TRBV9,12,CASSVGVGELFF
TRBJ2-3,TRBD2,TRBV7-9,17,CASSSVPGLSSTDTQYF
TRBJ2-1,TRBD2,TRBV5-4,16,CASSLATSGVYNEQFF
TRBJ2-2,-,TRBV2,15,CASSLDKASTGELFF
TRBJ1-4,-,TRBV7-2,14,CASSAQAANEKLFF
TRBJ2-7,TRBD2,TRBV6-6,15,CASSNLGGASYEQYF
TRBJ2-7,TRBD2,TRBV19,13,CASRGGVLGEQYF
TRBJ2-3,TRBD2,TRBV11-2,15,CASSLSRLAGDTQYF
TRBJ2-1,-,TRBV6-5,16,CASSYSKRGRMGEQFF
TRBJ2-7,TRBD1,TRBV7-9,15,CSSSPRTGRAYEQYF
TRBJ1-2,-,TRBV18,14,CASSPTAEGYGYTF
TRBJ1-5,TRBD1,TRBV30,18,CAWSVRDRGGWSNQPQHF
TRBJ1-2,TRBD1,TRBV19,17,CASSIGGTGPSIYGYTF
TRBJ2-3,TRBD1,TRBV7-9,16,CSSSLTGGFGTDTQYF
TRBJ2-1,TRBD2,TRBV6-4,16,CASSDSHRLATNEQFF
TRBJ2-7,-,TRBV9,14,CASSVASSSYEQYF
TRBJ1-4,-,TRBV9,15,CASSYQKGVGEKLFF
TRBJ1-1,TRBD1,TRBV10-3,15,CAISEPQQGRTEAFF
TRBJ1-5,-,TRBV30,14,CAWSVGDSNQPQHF